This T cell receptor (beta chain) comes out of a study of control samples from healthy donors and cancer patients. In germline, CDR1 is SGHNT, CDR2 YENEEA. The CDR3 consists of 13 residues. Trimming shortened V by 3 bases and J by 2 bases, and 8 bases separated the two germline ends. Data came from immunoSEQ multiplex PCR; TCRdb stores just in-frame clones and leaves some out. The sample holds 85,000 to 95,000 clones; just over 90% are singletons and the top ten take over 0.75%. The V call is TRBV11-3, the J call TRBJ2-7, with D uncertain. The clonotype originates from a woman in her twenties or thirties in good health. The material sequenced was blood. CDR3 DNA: TGTGCCAGCAGCTTCGCGGTTACCTACGAGCAGTACTTC. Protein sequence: CASSFAVTYEQYF.